Shown below are 17 T cell receptor beta chains from a single sample sequenced in a study of CD8+ T cells in alopecia areata. RNA, once extracted, was reverse transcribed into cDNA for use as the sequencing template. Method: immunoSEQ multiplex PCR; TCRdb's copy keeps in-frame clones and lacks some. The table includes 70,000 or so clones, roughly 28% detected once. The sample's treatment: oral pan-JAK inhibitor, 5-10 mg twice daily. Sequenced material: CD8+ T cells sorted from blood, taken at week 4, from a patient treated with tofacitinib. The receptor set was obtained from a human donor with alopecia areata.

The chain uses TRBV29-1 and TRBJ2-1, with 7 positions matching TRBD2. CDR3 length: 16 residues. The trim removed 0 bases at V and 3 bases at J, leaving 8 bases unmatched. The V gene's germline CDR1 is SQVTM and CDR2 ANQGSEA. The CDR3 sequence: CSVEDPAKRGYNEQFF. The CDR3 nucleotides are TGCAGCGTTGAAGATCCTGCTAAGCGGGGCTACAATGAGCAGTTCTTC.

This clone has just a few counts. The V and J genes are TRBV28 and TRBJ2-5; tentative D call: TRBD2 (6 bases). Trimming left V 6 bases short and J 4 bases short, with 6 bases between. Germline V gene sequence: CDR1 MDHEN, CDR2 SYDVKM. The CDR3 runs 11 residues. The DNA of the CDR3 is TGTGCCAGCAGAGCGGGAGAGACCCAGTACTTC. Protein: CASRAGETQYF.

This clone appeared a few times. The chain is built from TRBV13 and TRBJ2-7, with TRBD2 identical over 8 bases. This CDR3 contains 16 residues. Germline CDR1 PRHDT, CDR2 FYEKMQ (reference sequence). With V trimmed by 0 bases and J by 4 bases, 8 bases remained unmatched. The chain's CDR3 is CASSLGPSGRGYEQYF. Written as DNA, the CDR3 is TGTGCCAGCAGCTTAGGCCCCTCCGGGAGGGGATACGAGCAGTACTTC.

V and J are TRBV27 and TRBJ1-5, with D hard to call. V shed 5 bases and J shed 7 bases, with 12 bases lying between them. This CDR3 has 13 residues. CDR1 and CDR2 from the germline V gene are MNHEY and SMNVEV (reference sequence). The CDR3: CASSPGLGQPQHF. The CDR3 coding sequence is TGTGCCAGCAGTCCCGGGCTCGGGCAGCCCCAGCATTTT.

This clone was picked up a small number of times. This sequence joins TRBV29-1 and TRBJ2-1; D gene ambiguous. The ends were cut back, 3 bases at V and 0 bases at J, with 12 bases in the middle. The CDR3 totals 15 residues. Germline CDR1 and CDR2: SQVTM and ANQGSEA. CDR3 DNA: TGCAGCGTTGATTCGCCGGTGAACTCCTACAATGAGCAGTTCTTC. Residues: CSVDSPVNSYNEQFF.

Only a few counts were recorded for this clone. This CDR3 reads CSVEKGDSYEQYF. The DNA of the CDR3 is TGCAGCGTGGAGAAAGGAGACAGCTACGAGCAGTACTTC. The chain joins TRBV29-1 to TRBJ2-7, with D possibly matching TRBD1 (5 bases). The CDR3 is 13 amino acids. Germline loops: CDR1 SQVTM, CDR2 ANQGSEA. The ends were cut back, 6 bases at V and 3 bases at J, with 15 bases in the middle.

This clone came up a few times. As DNA, the CDR3 is TGCAGCGGACGACAGGGGCTTGAAGCTTTCTTT. It translates to CSGRQGLEAFF. The rearrangement uses TRBV29-1 and TRBJ1-1, with 8 bases matching TRBD1. The trim removed 7 bases at V and 7 bases at J, leaving 5 bases unmatched. This CDR3 contains 11 residues. Germline CDR1 and CDR2: SQVTM and ANQGSEA.

As regards this clone: This CDR3 is also generated by other DNA sequences in the sample. V gene TRBV10-2 combines with J gene TRBJ2-2; D not certain. The germline CDR1 and CDR2 sequences are WSHSY and SAAADI. This CDR3 has 12 amino acids. V was clipped by 6 bases and J by 4 bases, with 6 bases between them. As DNA, the CDR3 is TGCGCCAGCAGGGGCGGCACCGGGGAGCTGTTTTTT. Its protein product is CASRGGTGELFF.

In the case of this clone: This CDR3 is also generated by other DNA sequences in the sample. The V and J genes are TRBV27 and TRBJ2-1; 7 bases map to TRBD2. The germline CDR1 and CDR2 sequences are MNHEY and SMNVEV (reference sequence). The CDR3 is 14 amino acids. The J segment lost 2 bases and the V segment lost 2 bases, leaving 0 bases of the junction unmatched. The CDR3 DNA is TGTGCCAGCAGTTTAGGGGGGGCCTACAATGAGCAGTTCTTC. This sequence encodes CASSLGGAYNEQFF.

The chain recombines TRBV29-1 with TRBJ2-6, with D perhaps being TRBD1 or TRBD2 (5 bases each). V lost 6 bases and J 1 base, leaving 16 bases between the germline ends. CDR3 length: 16 residues. CDR1 is SQVTM, CDR2 ANQGSEA, per germline. The CDR3 DNA sequence: TGCAGCGTATGGGGGACCGTCGCTTCTGGGGCCAACGTCCTGACTTTC. It translates to CSVWGTVASGANVLTF.

This clone occurred a few times. J is TRBJ2-5 and V is TRBV29-1; TRBD2 agrees at 10 bases. The junction had 14 bases not matched to a gene; V was cut back by 8 bases and J by 2 bases. CDR3 length: 16 amino acids. Germline assignment: CDR1 SQVTM and CDR2 ANQGSEA. The CDR3, as DNA: TGCAGCTTTTTTAGGGGTAGCGGGAGGCCACAAGAGACCCAGTACTTC. Translating it yields CSFFRGSGRPQETQYF. The full variable domain, rest sourced from reference TRBV29-1 and TRBJ2-5, is SAVISQKPSRDICQRGTSLTIQCQVDSQVTMMFWYRQQPGQSLTLIATANQGSEATYESGFVIDKFPISRPNLTFSTLTVSNMSPEDSSIYLCSFFRGSGRPQETQYFGPGTRLLVL.

This clone appeared a few times. The gene calls are TRBV11-2 and TRBJ2-7, with 10 bases aligning to TRBD2. The J segment lost 3 bases and the V segment lost 6 bases, leaving 17 bases of the junction unmatched. This CDR3 spans 18 amino acids. In germline, CDR1 is SGHAT, CDR2 FQNNGV. As DNA, the CDR3 is TGTGCCAGCAGTAAAGAGGCACTAGCGGGAACCCTCCTCTACGAGCAGTACTTC. This codes for CASSKEALAGTLLYEQYF.

The chain is built from TRBV29-1 and TRBJ2-5; D gene ambiguous. V lost 1 base and J lost 4, with 4 bases in between. CDR1 is SQVTM and CDR2 is ANQGSEA in the germline V gene. The CDR3 is 11 residues long. The CDR3 coding sequence is TGCAGCGTTGAAGCCGGAGAGACCCAGTACTTC. It specifies CSVEAGETQYF.

The J gene is TRBJ2-7, the V gene TRBV29-1; TRBD1 might be the D (5 bases). CDR1 and CDR2 from the germline V gene are SQVTM and ANQGSEA. V lost 4 bases, J lost 6 bases, and 10 bases lay in between. The CDR3 loop spans 11 amino acids. CDR3 sequence (DNA): TGCAGCGTTGTTCAGGGTGCCGAGCAGTACTTC. Its protein is CSVVQGAEQYF.

This clone was seen a few times. The chain couples TRBV11-2 to TRBJ2-7; the match to TRBD2 covers 8 bases. This CDR3 comprises 15 residues. Looked up from germline, CDR1 is SGHAT and CDR2 is FQNNGV. J gave up 2 bases and V 0 bases, and 3 bases lay outside the gene matches. The DNA for the CDR3 is TGTGCCAGCAGCTTAGAAGCGGGAGCCACCTACGAGCAGTACTTC. It specifies CASSLEAGATYEQYF.

In its sample, this clone was seen a few times. The chain couples TRBV4-1 to TRBJ2-6; D is unclear. CDR3 length: 16 residues. V gave up 0 bases and J gave up 0 bases, with 6 bases separating them. The germline V gene has CDR1 MGHRA and CDR2 YSYEKL. The CDR3 DNA follows: TGCGCCAGCAGCCAAGATGGAGCCTCTGGGGCCAACGTCCTGACTTTC. This gives the protein CASSQDGASGANVLTF.

This clone was counted a single time. The genes are TRBV2 and TRBJ1-3; TRBD1 aligns across 8 bases. The germline V gene encodes CDR1 SNHLY and CDR2 FYNNEI. The CDR3 runs to 13 residues. Losses at the gene ends were 6 bases for V and 8 bases for J; bases not matched to a gene: 6. CDR3 DNA sequence: TGTGCCAGCAGCGGACAGGGAGTTGACACCATATATTTT. Its protein is CASSGQGVDTIYF.